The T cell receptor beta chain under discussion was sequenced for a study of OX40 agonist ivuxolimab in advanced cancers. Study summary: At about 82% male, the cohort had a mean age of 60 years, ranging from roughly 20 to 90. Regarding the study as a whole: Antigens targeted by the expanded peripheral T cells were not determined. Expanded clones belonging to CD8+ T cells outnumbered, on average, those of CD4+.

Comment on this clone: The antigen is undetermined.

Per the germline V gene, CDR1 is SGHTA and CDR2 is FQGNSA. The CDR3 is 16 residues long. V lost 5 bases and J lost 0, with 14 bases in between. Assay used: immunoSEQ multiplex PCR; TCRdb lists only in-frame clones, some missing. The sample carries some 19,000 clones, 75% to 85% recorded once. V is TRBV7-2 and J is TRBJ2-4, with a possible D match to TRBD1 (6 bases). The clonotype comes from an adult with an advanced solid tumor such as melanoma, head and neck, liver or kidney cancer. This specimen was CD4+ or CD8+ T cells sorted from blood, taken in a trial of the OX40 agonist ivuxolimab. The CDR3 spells CASSGKDSLAKNIQYF. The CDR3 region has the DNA TGTGCCAGCAGCGGAAAGGACAGCCTAGCCAAAAACATTCAGTACTTC.